One and the same sample provided the 20 T cell receptor beta chains below, sequenced in a study of CD8+ T cells in alopecia areata. RNA was isolated and reverse transcribed to cDNA, the sequencing template. Method: immunoSEQ multiplex PCR; TCRdb's copy keeps in-frame clones and lacks some. The repertoire holds 170,000 or so clones, with 59% as singletons. The sample consisted of CD4+ T cells sorted from blood, taken at week 0. The receptors were gathered from a human donor with alopecia areata.

The sample holds a few counts of this clone. The CDR3 DNA reads as TGTGCCAGCAGCTACTACAATGAGCAGTTCTTC. Translation: CASSYYNEQFF. V gene TRBV7-2 combines with J gene TRBJ2-1; D remains unclear. Germline CDR1 SGHTA, CDR2 FQGNSA. This CDR3 contains 11 residues. The ends were cut back, 4 bases at V and 3 bases at J, with 1 base in the middle.

The chain carries TRBV20-1 and TRBJ1-5, with D perhaps TRBD1 (5 bases). The CDR3 covers 10 residues. CDR1 and CDR2 (germline): DFQATT, SNEGSKA (reference sequence). Trimming stripped 6 bases from V and 7 bases from J, with 7 bases between. Here the CDR3 DNA reads TGCAGTGCGGGGGAACAGCCCCAGCATTTT. Protein: CSAGEQPQHF.

This clone was found a few times. J is TRBJ2-2 and V is TRBV6-5; 10 bases fit TRBD1. This CDR3 spans 15 amino acids. Germline V gene data show CDR1 as MNHEY and CDR2 as SVGAGI. After removal of 5 bases from V and 4 bases from J, the junction contained 4 bases not matched to a gene. CDR3: CASSHGTGVTGELFF. In DNA, the CDR3 is TGTGCCAGCAGTCACGGGACAGGGGTCACCGGGGAGCTGTTTTTT.

This chain connects TRBV9 to TRBJ2-5; D gene unclear. Germline CDR1 reads SGDLS; CDR2 reads YYNGEE. The CDR3 covers 14 residues. The germline V and J ends were trimmed by 0 bases and 5 bases, with 11 bases remaining between them. CDR3 protein: CASSVDPVGETQYF. The CDR3 region has the DNA TGTGCCAGCAGCGTAGACCCGGTAGGGGAGACCCAGTACTTC.

This clone was counted only a few times. The CDR3 sequence: CASSEGGATQYF. The DNA of the CDR3 is TGTGCCTCCTCGGAGGGGGGCGCGACCCAGTACTTC. The V call is TRBV30, the J call TRBJ2-5; perhaps D is TRBD1 or TRBD2 (6 bases each). Germline CDR1 reads GTSNPN; CDR2 reads SVGIG (reference sequence). The CDR3 has 12 residues. The ends were cut back, 7 bases at V and 7 bases at J, with 16 bases in the middle.

V and J are TRBV10-3 and TRBJ2-7, with 10 bases aligning to TRBD2. V was pared by 9 bases and J by 6 bases, with 11 bases of the junction left unmatched. This CDR3 region has 14 residues. Germline values: CDR1 ENHRY, CDR2 SYGVKD. The CDR3 is CAIQLAGSFGEQYF. CDR3 bases: TGTGCCATACAACTAGCGGGGTCGTTCGGCGAGCAGTACTTC.

This rearrangement joins TRBV27 to TRBJ2-7; TRBD2 might be the D (6 bases). The germline gives CDR1 MNHEY, CDR2 SMNVEV (reference sequence). Trimming took 2 bases from V and 2 from J, leaving 13 bases between them. This CDR3 contains 15 residues. CDR3 sequence reads: CASSLGDSPTYEQYF. Written as DNA, the CDR3 is TGTGCCAGCAGTTTAGGGGACTCCCCCACCTACGAGCAGTACTTC.

The CDR3 sequence is CASSQVQGNEQYF. The CDR3 DNA is TGTGCCAGCTCACAAGTACAGGGCAACGAGCAGTACTTC. The chain recombines TRBV18 with TRBJ2-7; perhaps TRBD1 as D (6 bases). Trimming shortened V by 4 bases and J by 5 bases, and 12 bases separated the two germline ends. The germline V gene has CDR1 KGHSH and CDR2 LQKENI. The CDR3 covers 13 residues.

This sequence joins TRBV2 and TRBJ2-6; TRBD1 might be the D (6 bases). The CDR3 runs to 15 residues. Germline V CDR1 and CDR2: SNHLY, FYNNEI. The V end lost 6 bases, the J end lost 4 bases, and 13 bases lay between the germline ends. The CDR3 region has the DNA TGTGCCAGCAGGGCCACAGGGCTCGGGGCCAACGTCCTGACTTTC. Its protein product is CASRATGLGANVLTF.

The chain links TRBV6-5 to TRBJ2-5; D uncertain. This CDR3 spans 11 amino acids. With 6 bases removed from V and 6 bases from J, the gap between germline ends came to 8 bases. Germline CDR1 reads MNHEY; CDR2 reads SVGAGI. The CDR3 here is CASRFSQTQYF. The CDR3 DNA is TGTGCCAGCAGGTTTAGCCAGACCCAGTACTTC.

The rearrangement links TRBV5-4 to TRBJ2-2; D might be TRBD1 (5 bases). Germline CDR1 SGHNT, CDR2 YYREEE (reference sequence). CDR3 length equals 16 residues. V gave up 0 bases and J gave up 5 bases, with 14 bases separating them. The CDR3, as DNA: TGTGCCAGCAGCTTGGGGAGACAGACCCTAACCGGGGAGCTGTTTTTT. It encodes CASSLGRQTLTGELFF.

V and J are TRBV29-1 and TRBJ1-2; 7 positions match TRBD1. V was clipped by 6 bases and J by 3 bases; unmatched bases: 7. The CDR3 is 13 residues long. The germline V gene encodes CDR1 SQVTM and CDR2 ANQGSEA. The CDR3, as DNA: TGCAGCGTGGGGGACAGCCGACACTATGGCTACACCTTC. Residues: CSVGDSRHYGYTF.

The V gene is TRBV10-1, the J gene TRBJ2-1; no reliable D call. V was cut by 3 bases and J by 8 bases, with 11 bases left in between. The length of the CDR3 is 13 residues. Germline V gene lookup returns CDR1 WNHNN and CDR2 SYGVQD (reference sequence). Here the CDR3 DNA reads TGCGCCAGCAGTGATTATTTGGTAGATGAGCAGTTCTTC. It encodes CASSDYLVDEQFF.

The chain is built from TRBV2 and TRBJ2-7; tentatively, D is TRBD2 (5 bases). Germline CDR1 is SNHLY and CDR2 is FYNNEI. V was clipped by 4 bases and J by 2 bases, with 9 bases between them. This CDR3 comprises 13 residues. The CDR3 DNA follows: TGTGCCAGCAGTGCAGTCGGGGCCTACGAGCAGTACTTC. Protein product: CASSAVGAYEQYF.

This chain connects TRBV6-5 to TRBJ2-7; 12 bases match TRBD1. This CDR3 region has 15 residues. J gave up 7 bases and V 6 bases, and 10 bases lay outside the gene matches. CDR1 and CDR2 (germline): MNHEY, SVGAGI. As DNA, the CDR3 is TGTGCCAGCAGCCCTCCGGGACAGGGGGCGCGGGAGCAGTACTTC. Its protein product is CASSPPGQGAREQYF.

The chain joins TRBV5-6 to TRBJ1-6; 8 bases agree with TRBD1. Germline assignment: CDR1 SGHDT and CDR2 YYEEEE. The CDR3 is made up of 14 amino acids. V was clipped by 5 bases and J by 7 bases; unmatched bases: 5. The CDR3 DNA reads as TGTGCCAGCAGGGTTTGGACAGGGAATTCACCCCTCCACTTT. Protein: CASRVWTGNSPLHF.

This rearrangement joins TRBV27 to TRBJ2-5, with D perhaps TRBD1 or TRBD2 (5 bases each). From germline, CDR1 is MNHEY and CDR2 SMNVEV (reference sequence). V shed 3 bases and J shed 4 bases, with 9 bases lying between them. The CDR3 extends over 13 amino acids. The CDR3 is CASSFGGRETQYF. The CDR3 nucleotides are TGTGCCAGCAGTTTTGGGGGACGAGAGACCCAGTACTTC.

The rearrangement joins TRBV5-1 to TRBJ2-2, with 8 bases fitting TRBD1. The junction had 6 bases not matched to a gene; V was cut back by 4 bases and J by 7 bases. The CDR3 extends over 14 amino acids. In germline, CDR1 is SGHRS, CDR2 YFSETQ. The CDR3 spells CASSRTGPGGELFF. The CDR3 DNA is TGCGCCAGCAGCCGGACAGGGCCGGGCGGGGAGCTGTTTTTT. The full variable domain, completed using reference TRBV5-1 and TRBJ2-2, is KAGVTQTPRYLIKTRGQQVTLSCSPISGHRSVSWYQQTPGQGLQFLFEYFSETQRNKGNFPGRFSGRQFSNSRSEMNVSTLELGDSALYLCASSRTGPGGELFFGEGSRLTVL.

The chain has TRBV9 and TRBJ2-3; 14 bases fit TRBD2. The CDR3 covers 18 residues. V gave up 2 bases and J gave up 6 bases; unmatched junction bases: 11. Per the germline V gene, CDR1 is SGDLS and CDR2 is YYNGEE. This CDR3 reads CASSVRTSGGLNTDTQYF. The CDR3 DNA reads as TGTGCCAGCAGCGTGAGGACTAGCGGGGGGCTCAATACGGATACGCAGTATTTT.

This clone has only a few counts. This chain uses TRBV7-2 with TRBJ2-7; D unresolved. V lost 1 base, J lost 0 bases, and 10 bases lay in between. Germline loops: CDR1 SGHTA, CDR2 FQGNSA. The CDR3 has 15 residues. The CDR3 sequence is CASSLEVANSYEQYF. The CDR3, as DNA: TGTGCCAGCAGCTTAGAGGTCGCCAACTCCTACGAGCAGTACTTC.